This TCR beta chain was profiled in a study of cytomegalovirus exposure and HLA in healthy donors. Germline CDR1 is SGHRS and CDR2 is YFSETQ. This CDR3 has 16 amino acids. V dropped 0 bases and J dropped 0 bases, with 12 bases sitting between them. PCR was performed using 60 Vbeta and 13 Jbeta primers. Data came from immunoSEQ multiplex PCR; TCRdb stores just in-frame clones and leaves some out. The profile shows about 160,000 clones, around four fifths of them singletons. The sequencing input was PBMCs. The chain is built from TRBV5-1 and TRBJ1-1; possibly TRBD1 for D (6 bases). The sequence was obtained from a woman in her forties or fifties in good health and CMV-seronegative. The CDR3 protein is CASSLGAGAMNTEAFF. The DNA for the CDR3 is TGCGCCAGCAGCTTGGGTGCAGGGGCGATGAACACTGAAGCTTTCTTT.